The 26 T cell receptor beta chains listed next were all sequenced from one sample in a study of beta chain features in type 1 diabetes. Study conclusions and caveats: Researchers report that Type 1 diabetes patients had moderately but significantly shorter TCRB CDR3s across all four CD4+ subsets.

Expressed TCRB transcripts were sequenced because the isolated RNA had all been reverse transcribed beforehand. The method was immunoSEQ multiplex PCR; TCRdb's version includes in-frame clones alone and lacks a portion of them. The sample shows 600,000 to 700,000 clones, 9.5% to 15% of them seen only once. Their antigens remain unidentified. The sequenced sample was naive CD4+ T cells from blood. Every receptor here comes from a man aged 25-45 years with type 1 diabetes.

The chain recombines TRBV28 with TRBJ1-2; no firm D call. The V gene's germline CDR1 is MDHEN and CDR2 SYDVKM. V was cut by 9 bases and J by 2 bases, with 10 bases left in between. The CDR3 consists of 12 residues. The CDR3 is CASNAANYGYTF. The CDR3 DNA is TGTGCCAGTAACGCGGCCAACTATGGCTACACCTTC.

This clone has just a few counts. The V gene is TRBV29-1, the J gene TRBJ1-2; 10 bases are a match to TRBD1. V shed 5 bases and J 3 bases; nucleotides not matched to a gene: 9. This CDR3 spans 15 amino acids. Germline V lookup: CDR1 SQVTM, CDR2 ANQGSEA. DNA of the CDR3: TGCAGCGTTCGGGACAGGGGAGCTCGCGACTATGGCTACACCTTC. Translated: CSVRDRGARDYGYTF.

This clone was seen a handful of times. V gene TRBV10-2 combines with J gene TRBJ2-3; no reliable D call. Trimming shortened V by 0 bases and J by 10 bases, and 14 bases separated the two germline ends. The V gene's germline CDR1 is WSHSY and CDR2 SAAADI. This CDR3 region has 14 residues. CDR3 sequence: CASSESTETGPQYF. In DNA form, the CDR3 reads TGCGCCAGCAGTGAGTCAACTGAAACTGGTCCGCAGTATTTT.

The chain links TRBV29-1 to TRBJ1-1; no clear D gene. Looked up from germline, CDR1 is SQVTM and CDR2 is ANQGSEA. The CDR3 length is 12 residues. V lost 7 bases and J lost 1, with 10 bases in between. The chain's CDR3 is CSAVPENTEAFF. The DNA for the CDR3 is TGCAGCGCAGTACCAGAGAACACTGAAGCTTTCTTT.

V usage is TRBV2 and J usage is TRBJ2-5; 13 bases map to TRBD2. The CDR3 spans 15 residues. J gave up 5 bases and V 6 bases, and 6 bases lay outside the gene matches. Germline assignment: CDR1 SNHLY and CDR2 FYNNEI. The CDR3 spells CASSGTSGGAETQYF. The CDR3 DNA reads TGTGCCAGCAGCGGCACTAGCGGGGGGGCGGAGACCCAGTACTTC.

Details on this clone: This sequence may be a read error, since a much larger clone differs from it by one base. The chain combines TRBV7-9 with TRBJ1-2; TRBD1 is a possible D gene (5 bases). The CDR3 is 12 amino acids. The V gene's germline CDR1 is SEHNR and CDR2 FQNEAQ (reference sequence). V dropped 3 bases and J dropped 6 bases, with 8 bases sitting between them. The CDR3 reads CASSFEGNGYTF. The CDR3, as DNA: TGTGCCAGCAGCTTCGAGGGGAATGGCTACACCTTC.

The rearrangement uses TRBV19 and TRBJ1-5; weak D call: TRBD1 (6 bases). CDR3 length equals 16 residues. Looked up from germline, CDR1 is LNHDA and CDR2 is SQIVND (reference sequence). Trimming shortened V by 6 bases and J by 0 bases, and 15 bases separated the two germline ends. As DNA, the CDR3 is TGTGCCAGTAGGGAGAATGGGGGACATAGCAATCAGCCCCAGCATTTT. Encoded protein: CASRENGGHSNQPQHF.

This sequence joins TRBV28 and TRBJ1-6; D might be TRBD1 (6 bases). Germline values: CDR1 MDHEN, CDR2 SYDVKM. Trimming stripped 8 bases from V and 5 bases from J, with 13 bases between. CDR3 length equals 14 residues. The CDR3 spells CASFRGQNNSPLHF. In DNA form, the CDR3 reads TGTGCCAGCTTTCGGGGGCAGAATAATTCACCCCTCCACTTT.

The sample holds a few counts of this clone. The rearrangement joins TRBV4-3 to TRBJ2-7; perhaps TRBD2 as D (6 bases). Trimming took off 3 bases at V and 7 bases at J, with 16 bases between the two ends. CDR3 length: 14 amino acids. The germline gives CDR1 LGHNA, CDR2 YSLEER. The CDR3: CASSQAGGISEQYF. As DNA, the CDR3 is TGCGCCAGCAGCCAGGCCGGGGGAATAAGTGAGCAGTACTTC.

Only a few counts were recorded for this clone. This chain uses TRBV5-1 with TRBJ2-3; TRBD2 aligns across 10 bases. The CDR3 covers 16 residues. Germline V gene data show CDR1 as SGHRS and CDR2 as YFSETQ. V gave up 3 bases and J gave up 2 bases; unmatched junction bases: 6. The CDR3 loop reads CASSYGLAAYTDTQYF. The CDR3 DNA sequence: TGCGCCAGCAGCTACGGACTAGCGGCTTACACAGATACGCAGTATTTT.

This clone appeared a few times. V gene TRBV9 combines with J gene TRBJ1-2; 12 positions match TRBD1. There are 16 residues in the CDR3. J lost 3 bases, V lost 4 bases, and 7 bases had no gene match. CDR1 is SGDLS and CDR2 is YYNGEE in the germline V gene. The DNA for the CDR3 is TGTGCCAGCAGCACCCTCGGGACAGGGGGCGACTATGGCTACACCTTC. Translation gives CASSTLGTGGDYGYTF. Full variable domain (rest looked up from reference TRBV9 and TRBJ1-2): DSGVTQTPKHLITATGQRVTLRCSPRSGDLSVYWYQQSLDQGLQFLIQYYNGEERAKGNILERFSAQQFPDLHSELNLSSLELGDSALYFCASSTLGTGGDYGYTFGSGTRLTVV.

This clone was picked up a small number of times. V usage is TRBV28 and J usage is TRBJ1-5; the match to TRBD1 covers 7 bases. Germline CDR1 MDHEN, CDR2 SYDVKM. This CDR3 has 16 amino acids. V shed 6 bases, J shed 5 bases, and the junction held 13 bases outside the gene matches. This CDR3 reads CASSYPRGVGDQPQHF. The CDR3 coding sequence is TGTGCCAGCAGCTACCCCAGGGGGGTGGGCGATCAGCCCCAGCATTTT.

This chain uses TRBV10-3 with TRBJ2-1, with 8 bases that match TRBD1. Germline V gene lookup returns CDR1 ENHRY and CDR2 SYGVKD. V gave up 6 bases and J gave up 5 bases; unmatched junction bases: 12. The CDR3 consists of 16 residues. CDR3 coding DNA: TGTGCCATCAGCAAACAGGGCGGACAGGGCCACAATGAGCAGTTCTTC. It translates to CAISKQGGQGHNEQFF.

This clone was observed a few times. The J gene is TRBJ1-6, the V gene TRBV10-2; 7 bases map to TRBD1. Unmatched junction bases numbered 5, after V lost 0 bases and J lost 6 bases. Germline CDR1 and CDR2: WSHSY and SAAADI. The length of the CDR3 is 16 residues. The CDR3 spells CASSESTGLANSPLHF. The CDR3 region has the DNA TGCGCCAGCAGTGAGTCGACAGGGTTGGCTAATTCACCCCTCCACTTT.

The J gene is TRBJ1-6, the V gene TRBV5-1, with 10 bases that match TRBD1. CDR1 is SGHRS and CDR2 is YFSETQ in the germline V gene. The ends lost 4 bases at V and 8 bases at J; junction bases unmatched: 6. The CDR3 consists of 15 residues. Written as DNA, the CDR3 is TGCGCCAGCAGCGAGGGACAGGGGCTGGATTCACCCCTCCACTTT. It yields the protein CASSEGQGLDSPLHF.

Only one count was recorded for this clone. The rearrangement links TRBV2 to TRBJ1-4; no firm D call. V was trimmed by 4 bases and J by 6 bases, leaving 9 bases between them. CDR3 length: 13 residues. From germline, CDR1 is SNHLY and CDR2 FYNNEI. The CDR3 sequence: CASSAQADEKLFF. In DNA, the CDR3 is TGTGCCAGCAGTGCGCAAGCCGATGAAAAACTGTTTTTT.

V is TRBV5-4 and J is TRBJ1-1; 10 bases agree with TRBD1. Trimming cost V 4 bases and J 5 bases; bases outside gene matches: 8. Germline V gene data show CDR1 as SGHNT and CDR2 as YYREEE (reference sequence). The CDR3 has 15 residues. Written as DNA, the CDR3 is TGTGCCAGCAGCACAAGACAGGGGGCCGGGACTGAAGCTTTCTTT. It translates to CASSTRQGAGTEAFF.

V gene TRBV9 combines with J gene TRBJ2-2; D might be TRBD2 (5 bases). From germline, CDR1 is SGDLS and CDR2 YYNGEE. CDR3 size: 16 residues. V was trimmed by 4 bases and J by 5 bases, leaving 18 bases between them. The CDR3 protein is CASSLELGRRTGELFF. The DNA for the CDR3 is TGTGCCAGCAGCCTCGAGCTTGGGCGGAGGACCGGGGAGCTGTTTTTT.

The chain joins TRBV9 to TRBJ2-5, with D tentatively TRBD1 (6 bases). CDR1 SGDLS and CDR2 YYNGEE come from the germline V gene. V lost 0 bases, J lost 4 bases, and 10 bases lay in between. The CDR3 is 14 amino acids. CDR3 amino acids: CASSVVGGSETQYF. The CDR3 nucleotides are TGTGCCAGCAGCGTAGTAGGGGGATCAGAGACCCAGTACTTC.

This clone has a handful of counts. The chain is built from TRBV10-3 and TRBJ2-7; D is undetermined. Trimming pared 2 bases from V and 0 bases from J, leaving 8 bases between. Looked up from germline, CDR1 is ENHRY and CDR2 is SYGVKD. The CDR3 runs to 14 residues. The CDR3 reads CAISEGQDSYEQYF. CDR3 sequence (DNA): TGTGCCATCAGTGAGGGGCAGGACTCCTACGAGCAGTACTTC.

CDR3 DNA: TGTGCCAGCAGTGCTCACATAGGGGGCGGGGAGCTGTTTTTT. It encodes CASSAHIGGGELFF. The chain joins TRBV25-1 to TRBJ2-2; perhaps TRBD1 as D (6 bases). Germline CDR1 and CDR2: MGHDK and SYGVNS. The CDR3 has 14 amino acids. Between the trimmed V and J ends, which lost 4 bases and 7 bases, there was a span of 13 bases.

The V call is TRBV7-8, the J call TRBJ2-5, with 7 bases aligning to TRBD1. CDR1 is SGHVS, CDR2 FQNEAQ, per germline. The junction had 2 bases not matched to a gene; V was cut back by 5 bases and J by 5 bases. CDR3 size: 12 residues. CDR3 region: CASSKGQETQYF. CDR3 bases: TGTGCCAGCAGCAAGGGACAGGAGACCCAGTACTTC.

This clone was counted a few times. Other DNA sequences in this sample translate to the same CDR3. The J gene is TRBJ2-5, the V gene TRBV29-1; D perhaps matches TRBD2 (5 bases). The CDR3 has 15 residues. The germline V gene has CDR1 SQVTM and CDR2 ANQGSEA. Trimming left V 4 bases short and J 2 bases short, with 17 bases between. The CDR3 nucleotides read TGCAGCGTTGGGCGGTTCCCGGGGATACAAGAGACCCAGTACTTC. Translating it yields CSVGRFPGIQETQYF.

V gene TRBV27 combines with J gene TRBJ1-1, with D unclear. CDR3 length: 14 amino acids. The V and J ends lost 2 bases and 2 bases respectively, with 9 bases between them. Germline V gene lookup returns CDR1 MNHEY and CDR2 SMNVEV (reference sequence). CDR3 amino acids: CASSLRTANTEAFF. The CDR3 DNA reads as TGTGCCAGCAGTTTAAGGACGGCAAACACTGAAGCTTTCTTT.

This clone was seen a handful of times. The V gene is TRBV7-9, the J gene TRBJ2-3; no definite D call. The CDR3 is made up of 15 amino acids. V was clipped by 5 bases and J by 4 bases, with 16 bases between them. Germline V gene lookup returns CDR1 SEHNR and CDR2 FQNEAQ (reference sequence). The CDR3 here is CASSGDQTWADTQYF. DNA for the CDR3: TGTGCCAGCAGCGGTGACCAAACCTGGGCAGATACGCAGTATTTT. Together with reference TRBV7-9 and TRBJ2-3, the CDR3 gives the full variable domain: DTGVSQNPRHKITKRGQNVTFRCDPISEHNRLYWYRQTLGQGPEFLTYFQNEAQLEKSRLLSDRFSAERPKGSFSTLEIQRTEQGDSAMYLCASSGDQTWADTQYFGPGTRLTVL.

This chain uses TRBV9 with TRBJ1-2; D remains ambiguous. Germline V CDR1 and CDR2: SGDLS, YYNGEE. The CDR3 is 15 amino acids. Trimming shortened V by 0 bases and J by 2 bases, and 11 bases separated the two germline ends. The CDR3 DNA sequence: TGTGCCAGCAGCGTAGATGCACAGTTGAACTATGGCTACACCTTC. This sequence encodes CASSVDAQLNYGYTF.